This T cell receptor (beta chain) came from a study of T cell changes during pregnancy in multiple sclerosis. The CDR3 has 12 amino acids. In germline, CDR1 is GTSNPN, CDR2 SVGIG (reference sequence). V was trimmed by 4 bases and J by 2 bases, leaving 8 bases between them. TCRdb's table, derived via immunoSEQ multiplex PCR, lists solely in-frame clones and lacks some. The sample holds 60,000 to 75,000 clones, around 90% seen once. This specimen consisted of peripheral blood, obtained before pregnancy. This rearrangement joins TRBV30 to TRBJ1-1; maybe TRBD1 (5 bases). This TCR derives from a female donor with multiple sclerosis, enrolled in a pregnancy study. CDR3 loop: CAWTGQNTEAFF. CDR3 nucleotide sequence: TGTGCCTGGACAGGGCAAAACACTGAAGCTTTCTTT.